The TCR beta chain under discussion was sequenced for a study of human T cells and chemical hapten exposure. Indicated time point: patch test 1, 2 weeks after DPC sensitization. Treatment indicated: therapeutic diphenylcyclopropenone sensitization with weekly scalp DPC. In TCRdb, the RACE reads were re-called with MiXCR into one record per CDR3 protein. The sample includes 80,000 to 100,000 distinct CDR3 sequences, around 12% of them seen just once. Sequenced here: whole blood, sampled in connection with sensitization to the hapten diphenylcyclopropenone (DPC). The sequence derives from a woman aged 40-49 years with alopecia areata. Some clones in this sample may be carry-over from other donors' samples.

The CDR3 sequence: CATSRENRGNTIYF. The DNA for the CDR3 is TGTGCCACCAGCAGAGAAAACAGAGGAAACACCATATATTTT. V is TRBV15 and J is TRBJ1-3; D remains ambiguous. V shed 0 bases and J shed 4 bases, with 7 bases lying between them. CDR1 LNHNV and CDR2 YYDKDF come from the germline V gene (reference sequence). The CDR3 is made up of 14 amino acids.